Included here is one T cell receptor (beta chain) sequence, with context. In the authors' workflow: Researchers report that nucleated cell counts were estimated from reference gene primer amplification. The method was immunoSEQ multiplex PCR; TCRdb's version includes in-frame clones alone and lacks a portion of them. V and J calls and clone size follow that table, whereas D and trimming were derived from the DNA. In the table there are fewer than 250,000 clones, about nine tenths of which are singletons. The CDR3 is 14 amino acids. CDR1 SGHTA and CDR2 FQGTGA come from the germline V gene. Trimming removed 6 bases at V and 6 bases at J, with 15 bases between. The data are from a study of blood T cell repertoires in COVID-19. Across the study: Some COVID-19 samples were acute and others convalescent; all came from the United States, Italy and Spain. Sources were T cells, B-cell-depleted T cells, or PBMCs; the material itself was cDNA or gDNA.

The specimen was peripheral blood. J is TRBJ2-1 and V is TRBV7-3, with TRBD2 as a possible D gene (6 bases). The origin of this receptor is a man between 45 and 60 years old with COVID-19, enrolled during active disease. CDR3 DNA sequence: TGTGCCAGCAGTCCCACCCCGGGAGCCAATGAGCAGTTCTTC. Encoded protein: CASSPTPGANEQFF.